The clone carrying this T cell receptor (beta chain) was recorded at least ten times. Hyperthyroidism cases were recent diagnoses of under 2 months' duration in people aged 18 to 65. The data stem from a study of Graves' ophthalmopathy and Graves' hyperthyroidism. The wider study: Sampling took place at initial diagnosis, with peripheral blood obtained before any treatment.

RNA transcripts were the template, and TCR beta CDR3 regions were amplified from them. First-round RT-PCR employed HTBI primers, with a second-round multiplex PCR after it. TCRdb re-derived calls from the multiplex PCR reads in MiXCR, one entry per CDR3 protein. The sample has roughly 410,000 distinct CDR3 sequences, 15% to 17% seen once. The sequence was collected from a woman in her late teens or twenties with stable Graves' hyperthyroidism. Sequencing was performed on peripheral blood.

The CDR3 sequence is CASSLVSSGGLSSYEQYF. DNA of the CDR3: TGTGCCAGCAGCTTAGTGAGTAGCGGGGGGCTGAGCTCCTACGAGCAGTACTTC. V is TRBV7-2 and J is TRBJ2-7, with TRBD2 identical over 10 bases. The V gene's germline CDR1 is SGHTA and CDR2 FQGNSA. The V segment lost 1 base and the J segment 0 bases; nucleotides outside the gene matches: 9. CDR3 length equals 18 residues.